A selection of T cell receptor beta chains follows, all from one sample in a study of Ad26.COV2.S vaccination and SARS-CoV-2 variants. Method: immunoSEQ multiplex PCR; TCRdb's copy keeps in-frame clones and lacks some. The table records a few hundred thousand clones, roughly 90% of them present only once. Sequences were derived from peripheral blood, sampled in a trial of Ad26.COV2.S vaccine versus placebo. Source of these receptors: a person between 18 and 59 years old who received the Ad26.COV2.S COVID-19 vaccine or a placebo. CDR3s leave out the opening cysteine and the closing phenylalanine or tryptophan.

CDR3	V	J
SVEVGSGSGYT	TRBV29-1	TRBJ1-2
ASSLVWRLATFYYNEQF	TRBV7-9	TRBJ2-1
ASSYGGAGNEQF	TRBV6-5	TRBJ2-1
ASSKGGNEQY	TRBV7-6	TRBJ2-7
ASSLFGSYNEQF	TRBV19	TRBJ2-1
ATRTTGTDTQY	TRBV15	TRBJ2-3
ASSLIEAYEQY	TRBV5-6	TRBJ2-7
ASSQERGQATQH	TRBV4-2	TRBJ1-5
ASSPLDKANYGYT	TRBV3-1/TRBV3-2	TRBJ1-2
ASSQDVGTVREQY	TRBV4-3	TRBJ2-7
ASSQTGDRGSEQY	TRBV4-2	TRBJ2-7
ASSLAGLGLSRDYGYT	TRBV7-8	TRBJ1-2
ASSLQGAEGNTIY	TRBV5-1	TRBJ1-3
ASSQEAGGIDEQF	TRBV4-2	TRBJ2-1
ASSWDRGTRGNTEAF	TRBV5-8	TRBJ1-1
ASSPDIGEVSPLH	TRBV3-1/TRBV3-2	TRBJ1-6
ASSPKRGGTYEQY	TRBV18	TRBJ2-7
ASSLSGTYEQY	TRBV5-1	TRBJ2-7
ASSEVGGPGY	TRBV6-1	TRBJ1-3
ASAEVTPGELF	TRBV12-5	TRBJ2-2
ASSQDGLEGTDTQY	TRBV4-3	TRBJ2-3
ATKINYKDTYNEQF	TRBV4-3	TRBJ2-1
ASSLEGPSTDTQY	TRBV5-1	TRBJ2-3
ASSLYAGDGYGYT	TRBV28	TRBJ1-2
ASSQYPGQGVQPQH	TRBV4-1	TRBJ1-5
ASSLGQLNTEAF	TRBV13	TRBJ1-1
ASSPSGQTFQETQY	TRBV6-6	TRBJ2-5
ASSSTGQAGGEQY	TRBV19	TRBJ2-7
ASSLSTGLHEQY	TRBV7-2	TRBJ2-7
ASSSQGSWNEQF	TRBV5-5	TRBJ2-1
ASSLGVEAF	TRBV5-4	TRBJ1-1
ASFGRIGYEQY	TRBV10-1	TRBJ2-7
ASSDRTRDRAYGYT	TRBV7-9	TRBJ1-2
ASSFRAGGPWEQF	TRBV7-2	TRBJ2-1
ASSETFGGEETQY	TRBV6-1	TRBJ2-5
ASTSGGPYQETQY	TRBV2	TRBJ2-5
AWSEDSNQPQH	TRBV30	TRBJ1-5
ASSPVGFSTDTQY	TRBV7-3	TRBJ2-3
ASSLETGFGEQF	TRBV7-8	TRBJ2-1
ASSLWGRGDGYT	TRBV28	TRBJ1-2
ASSWGQGDNQPQH	TRBV6-4	TRBJ1-5
ASRRDRGRQF	TRBV5-6	TRBJ2-1
ASSLVSGPPEGYT	TRBV5-4	TRBJ1-2
ASSTGGDGYT	TRBV19	TRBJ1-2
ASSQPGQGQKQGYT	TRBV4-3	TRBJ1-2
ATRVGDGRNTIY	TRBV19	TRBJ1-3
ASSLAGGRVTEAF	TRBV5-1	TRBJ1-1
ATSRVGDEQY	TRBV15	TRBJ2-7
ASSQDGSIGELF	TRBV3-1/TRBV3-2	TRBJ2-2
ASSQDRGELDGYT	TRBV3-1/TRBV3-2	TRBJ1-2
ASSGVLASGHEQY	TRBV11-1	TRBJ2-7
ACRQGLNSPLH	TRBV30	TRBJ1-6